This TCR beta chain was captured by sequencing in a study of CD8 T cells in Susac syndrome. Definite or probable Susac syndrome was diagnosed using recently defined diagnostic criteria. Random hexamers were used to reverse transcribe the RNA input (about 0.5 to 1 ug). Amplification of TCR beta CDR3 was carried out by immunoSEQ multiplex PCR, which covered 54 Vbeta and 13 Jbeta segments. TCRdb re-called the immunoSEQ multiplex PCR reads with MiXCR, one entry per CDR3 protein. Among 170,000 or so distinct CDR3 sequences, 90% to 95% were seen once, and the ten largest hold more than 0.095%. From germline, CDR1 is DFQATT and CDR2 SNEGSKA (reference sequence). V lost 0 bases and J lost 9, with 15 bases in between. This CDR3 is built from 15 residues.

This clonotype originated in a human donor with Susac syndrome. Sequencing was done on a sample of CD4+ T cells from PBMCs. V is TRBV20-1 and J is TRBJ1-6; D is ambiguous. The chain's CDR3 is CSARDVTLRSSPLHF. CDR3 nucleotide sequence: TGCAGTGCTAGAGATGTAACGCTAAGAAGTTCACCCCTCCACTTT.